Presented here are 9 T cell receptor beta chains from one specimen sequenced in a study of shared clonotypes between healthy human individuals. Clones were read by immunoSEQ multiplex PCR, and TCRdb kept only the in-frame ones, dropping some. The sample shows roughly 2.6 million clones, approximately 90% of them seen only once. Sequencing used naive CD4+ T cells sorted from blood. Subset given: CD45RA+ positively selected. The receptors stem from a man aged 18 to 29 in good health.

The rearrangement links TRBV27 to TRBJ1-2, with D tentatively TRBD1 (6 bases). Germline CDR1 MNHEY, CDR2 SMNVEV (reference sequence). CDR3 length equals 14 residues. Between the trimmed V and J ends, which lost 0 bases and 8 bases, there was a span of 13 bases. CDR3 nucleotide sequence: TGTGCCAGCAGTTTATCACAGGGATTTGAGGGCTACACCTTC. Translating it yields CASSLSQGFEGYTF.

The V gene is TRBV6-6, the J gene TRBJ2-5, with 9 bases aligning to TRBD2. Germline-derived CDR1 and CDR2 are MNHNY and SVGAGI (reference sequence). V gave up 5 bases and J gave up 12 bases; unmatched junction bases: 13. The CDR3 contains 14 residues. The CDR3 protein is CASSTTSGATVEYF. In DNA form, the CDR3 reads TGTGCCAGCAGTACGACTAGCGGCGCTACGGTTGAGTACTTC.

Worth noting for this clone: The sample holds other DNA sequences that translate to the same CDR3. The chain couples TRBV7-9 to TRBJ2-7; 9 bases are a match to TRBD1. V lost 2 bases, J lost 2 bases, and 1 base stayed unmatched. The CDR3 totals 14 residues. Germline V gene sequence: CDR1 SEHNR, CDR2 FQNEAQ (reference sequence). CDR3 protein: CASSLRQGAYEQYF. The CDR3 bases are TGTGCCAGCAGCTTAAGACAGGGGGCCTACGAGCAGTACTTC.

The rearrangement joins TRBV19 to TRBJ1-5, with D maybe TRBD1 (6 bases). V lost 5 bases and J 6 bases, leaving 11 bases between the germline ends. Germline CDR1 is LNHDA and CDR2 is SQIVND (reference sequence). CDR3 length: 13 residues. This CDR3 reads CASSGLRGQPQHF. The CDR3, as DNA: TGTGCCAGTAGTGGCCTCAGGGGTCAGCCCCAGCATTTT.

This clone was picked up one time. The chain is built from TRBV9 and TRBJ2-3, with a possible D match to TRBD2 (5 bases). V lost 0 bases to trimming and J lost 4 bases, with 12 bases between them. Germline CDR1 reads SGDLS; CDR2 reads YYNGEE. The CDR3 loop spans 15 amino acids. CDR3 nucleotide sequence: TGTGCCAGCAGCGTAGGTGGGAGTGGGGCAGATACGCAGTATTTT. This codes for CASSVGGSGADTQYF.

V is TRBV2 and J is TRBJ2-2; 13 bases are shared with TRBD2. Germline CDR1 SNHLY, CDR2 FYNNEI. V trimming: 7 bases; J trimming: 5 bases; junction bases outside the gene matches: 4. This CDR3 contains 15 residues. CDR3 sequence: CASNRGLAGTGELFF. CDR3 nucleotides: TGTGCCAGCAACAGGGGACTAGCGGGGACCGGGGAGCTGTTTTTT.

The chain combines TRBV7-9 with TRBJ2-2, with 9 bases fitting TRBD1. With 0 bases clipped from V and 7 bases from J, the junction kept 6 bases outside the gene matches. There are 16 residues in the CDR3. Germline CDR1 is SEHNR and CDR2 is FQNEAQ (reference sequence). The CDR3 reads CASSLATTGGVGELFF. CDR3 DNA sequence: TGTGCCAGCAGCTTAGCCACGACAGGGGGTGTCGGGGAGCTGTTTTTT.

This chain joins TRBV7-2 and TRBJ2-3; D is ambiguous. CDR3 length: 14 residues. The V gene lost 3 bases and the J gene lost 2 bases, with 9 bases spanning the gap. Germline V gene data show CDR1 as SGHTA and CDR2 as FQGNSA. The CDR3 DNA reads TGTGCCAGCAGCTTCAAGGCCATCACAGATACGCAGTATTTT. Translating gives CASSFKAITDTQYF.

The gene calls are TRBV25-1 and TRBJ2-7, with 7 bases identical to TRBD1. The germline gives CDR1 MGHDK, CDR2 SYGVNS. The length of the CDR3 is 15 residues. V dropped 2 bases and J dropped 0; count of bases not matched to a gene: 4. CDR3: CASSEPRTGSYEQYF. The CDR3 DNA is TGTGCCAGCAGTGAACCCCGGACAGGCTCCTACGAGCAGTACTTC.